The clone carrying this TCR beta chain appeared once. The data were obtained in a study of T cell changes during pregnancy in multiple sclerosis. Sequenced by immunoSEQ multiplex PCR; TCRdb stores in-frame clones only, minus some. Of tens of thousands of clones in the sample, 91% were seen once. V shed 4 bases and J 3 bases; nucleotides not matched to a gene: 8. This CDR3 has 16 amino acids. The germline V gene has CDR1 MGHRA and CDR2 YSYEKL. This sequence joins TRBV4-1 and TRBJ1-4, with 7 bases identical to TRBD1. This receptor was identified in a female donor in good health, enrolled as a control in a pregnancy study. The sequencing here drew on CD4+ T cells from peripheral blood mononuclear cells, taken after pregnancy. CDR3 DNA sequence: TGCGCCAGCAGCCGAACCCCCGGGACAGCTAATGAAAAACTGTTTTTT. Translation: CASSRTPGTANEKLFF.